This TCR beta chain was profiled in a study of a mutant IDH1 vaccine in newly diagnosed glioma. Study background: Vaccination followed radiotherapy alone by 4-6 weeks, or accompanied temozolomide cycles.

The time point here: week 23, last vaccination. Doses of 300 ug of mutant IDH1 20-mer peptide were given with topical imiquimod. Per the germline V gene, CDR1 is LNHNV and CDR2 is YYDKDF (reference sequence). The CDR3 loop spans 14 amino acids. V lost 1 base and J 6 bases, leaving 9 bases between the germline ends. Clones were sequenced by immunoSEQ multiplex PCR, and TCRdb holds only the in-frame ones, with some missing. In the table there are about 72,000 clones, 84% of which are singletons. As to this clone: The antigen is not known.

This clonotype was obtained from a man aged 18 to 30 with glioma. The input for sequencing was PBMCs, taken from a glioma patient whose treatment included an IDH1 peptide vaccine. The rearrangement links TRBV15 to TRBJ2-2; D is uncertain. CDR3 protein: CATSRGSPPGELFF. The CDR3 DNA reads TGTGCCACCAGCAGAGGAAGCCCCCCCGGGGAGCTGTTTTTT.